This TCR beta chain was retrieved from a study of T cells in Graves' hyperthyroidism and ophthalmopathy. The V gene's germline CDR1 is DFQATT and CDR2 SNEGSKA (reference sequence). Trimming shortened V by 6 bases and J by 5 bases, and 13 bases separated the two germline ends. The CDR3 extends over 12 amino acids. This clonotype showed up many times. The TCR beta CDR3 regions underwent amplification using RNA transcripts as the source. RT-PCR in the first round (using the HTBI primer set) targeted the TCR CDR3. TCRdb reanalysed the multiplex PCR reads using MiXCR and keeps one entry per CDR3 protein. The sample lists a few hundred thousand distinct CDR3 sequences; roughly an eighth were seen once.

Specimen: blood. The source is a woman between 18 and 29 years old with Graves' hyperthyroidism. The J gene is TRBJ1-1, the V gene TRBV20-1; perhaps TRBD1 as D (5 bases). CDR3 in DNA: TGCAGTGCCCCCCGGGGGGAAACTGAAGCTTTCTTT. Protein sequence: CSAPRGETEAFF.